Each of the 31 T cell receptor beta chains below was sequenced from the same sample in a study of blood T cell repertoires in COVID-19. Repertoires were generated with immunoSEQ multiplex PCR, while TCRdb's copy carries only in-frame clones and drops some. The data contain approximately 200,000 clones, roughly 85% of them seen just once; the ten biggest clones take up over 2.5%. What was sequenced was peripheral blood. The origin of the receptors is a man aged 50-59 years who had recovered from COVID-19.

The CDR3 DNA sequence: TGTGCCAGCAAGTCACAGGGGCGGGGAGAGACCCAGTACTTC. It yields the protein CASKSQGRGETQYF. This chain connects TRBV28 to TRBJ2-5; maybe TRBD1 (7 bases). Germline CDR1 and CDR2: MDHEN and SYDVKM. The CDR3 runs 14 residues. The V and J ends lost 7 bases and 4 bases respectively, with 16 bases between them.

The V call is TRBV5-4, the J call TRBJ1-2; D remains ambiguous. CDR3 length equals 13 residues. V was cut by 5 bases and J by 1 base, with 9 bases left in between. Per the germline V gene, CDR1 is SGHNT and CDR2 is YYREEE (reference sequence). This CDR3 reads CASSRDNNYGYTF. The CDR3 coding sequence is TGTGCCAGCAGTCGTGACAATAACTATGGCTACACCTTC.

The V gene is TRBV28, the J gene TRBJ2-3; 8 bases are a match to TRBD1. V was clipped by 5 bases and J by 3 bases; unmatched bases: 7. The CDR3 is 15 amino acids. From germline, CDR1 is MDHEN and CDR2 SYDVKM. CDR3 sequence: CASSPGGVRTDTQYF. Written as DNA, the CDR3 is TGTGCCAGCAGTCCAGGGGGCGTTAGGACAGATACGCAGTATTTT.

This sequence joins TRBV14 and TRBJ2-7, with a possible D match to TRBD2 (6 bases). Germline values: CDR1 SGHDN, CDR2 FVKESK. V lost 4 bases and J 0 bases, leaving 22 bases between the germline ends. This CDR3 is 18 amino acids long. CDR3 loop: CASSLPRGSGGSSYEQYF. The CDR3 DNA reads as TGTGCCAGCAGCCTCCCCCGGGGGTCTGGCGGTAGCTCCTACGAGCAGTACTTC.

This sequence joins TRBV11-2 and TRBJ2-3; 7 bases line up with TRBD1. The CDR3 loop spans 16 amino acids. From germline, CDR1 is SGHAT and CDR2 FQNNGV. Trimming at V came to 4 bases and at J to 6 bases, leaving 13 bases not matched to a gene. CDR3: CASSYHGQARVDTQYF. The CDR3 DNA reads as TGTGCCAGCAGCTACCATGGACAGGCGCGCGTGGATACGCAGTATTTT.

This clone occurred a few times. The chain links TRBV5-1 to TRBJ2-7; D is perhaps TRBD1 (6 bases). Trimming removed 6 bases from V and 4 bases from J, with 11 bases in between. Germline CDR1 is SGHRS and CDR2 is YFSETQ. This CDR3 is 12 amino acids long. DNA of the CDR3: TGCGCCAGCACAGACAGGAATTACGAGCAGTACTTC. Its translation: CASTDRNYEQYF.

This clone was seen only once. This chain links TRBV2 with TRBJ2-1; 9 nucleotides align to TRBD2. Looked up from germline, CDR1 is SNHLY and CDR2 is FYNNEI. Unmatched junction bases numbered 5, after V lost 6 bases and J lost 8 bases. The CDR3 covers 13 residues. The CDR3 coding sequence is TGTGCCAGCAGGGAGCGGGAGGTCGATGAGCAGTTCTTC. Amino acid sequence: CASREREVDEQFF.

Points on this clone: This CDR3 is also generated by other DNA sequences in the sample. The gene calls are TRBV28 and TRBJ1-5; 11 nucleotides line up with TRBD1. Trimming at V came to 6 bases and at J to 4 bases, leaving 2 bases not matched to a gene. Per germline, CDR1 MDHEN and CDR2 SYDVKM. This CDR3 spans 14 amino acids. The CDR3 is CASRGTGGNQPQHF. CDR3 coding DNA: TGTGCCAGCAGGGGGACAGGGGGGAATCAGCCCCAGCATTTT.

The genes are TRBV19 and TRBJ2-2; D possibly corresponds to TRBD1 (6 bases). Germline assignment: CDR1 LNHDA and CDR2 SQIVND (reference sequence). Deletions cut 4 bases from V and 0 bases from J, with 9 bases between. The CDR3 covers 15 residues. CDR3 DNA: TGTGCCAGTAGTAAGAACAGGGCGAACACCGGGGAGCTGTTTTTT. Translated: CASSKNRANTGELFF.

The gene calls are TRBV29-1 and TRBJ2-7, with D maybe TRBD1 (6 bases). Germline loops: CDR1 SQVTM, CDR2 ANQGSEA. Between the trimmed V and J ends, which lost 6 bases and 0 bases, there was a span of 9 bases. The CDR3 covers 12 residues. CDR3 nucleotide sequence: TGCAGCGTGGGGGACACCTCCTACGAGCAGTACTTC. Residues: CSVGDTSYEQYF.

The table lists this clone with a count of one. The chain couples TRBV11-2 to TRBJ2-7, with D uncertain. From germline, CDR1 is SGHAT and CDR2 FQNNGV. The CDR3 is made up of 12 amino acids. Trimming took 1 base from V and 7 from J, leaving 8 bases between them. The CDR3 reads CASSLVSVEQYF. The CDR3 DNA follows: TGTGCCAGCAGCTTAGTTTCGGTGGAGCAGTACTTC.

The rearrangement joins TRBV19 to TRBJ2-7; TRBD2 aligns across 10 bases. Germline trimming cut 6 bases from V and 7 bases from J; bases unmatched to any gene: 9. The CDR3 sequence is 14 residues long. From germline, CDR1 is LNHDA and CDR2 SQIVND (reference sequence). CDR3 in amino acids: CASSLAGVPREQYF. For the CDR3, the DNA is TGTGCCAGTAGCCTAGCGGGAGTGCCGCGGGAGCAGTACTTC.

V is TRBV19 and J is TRBJ1-5; 7 bases fit TRBD1. With V trimmed by 6 bases and J by 2 bases, 7 bases remained unmatched. Germline CDR1 is LNHDA and CDR2 is SQIVND (reference sequence). The CDR3 runs to 15 residues. The CDR3: CASRKGGTGNQPQHF. Written as DNA, the CDR3 is TGTGCCAGTAGGAAAGGAGGGACAGGCAATCAGCCCCAGCATTTT.

The CDR3 sequence is CATKLGGTSTYEQYF. The CDR3 DNA reads TGTGCCACCAAACTGGGAGGGACTAGCACCTACGAGCAGTACTTC. The genes are TRBV6-5 and TRBJ2-7; TRBD2 agrees at 9 bases. This CDR3 comprises 15 residues. The germline gives CDR1 MNHEY, CDR2 SVGAGI. V gave up 10 bases and J gave up 2 bases; unmatched junction bases: 12.

The chain uses TRBV3-1 (or the pseudogene TRBV3-2) and TRBJ2-3; TRBD2 agrees at 11 bases. This CDR3 comprises 19 residues. After removal of 2 bases from V and 1 base from J, the junction contained 11 bases not matched to a gene. Germline V gene lookup returns CDR1 LGHDT and CDR2 YNNKEL (reference sequence). CDR3 loop: CASSQTGLAAVTGTDTQYF. DNA for the CDR3: TGTGCCAGCAGCCAAACGGGACTAGCGGCCGTCACTGGCACAGATACGCAGTATTTT.

The chain uses TRBV5-6 and TRBJ2-7; tentatively, D is TRBD2 (5 bases). Germline V lookup: CDR1 SGHDT, CDR2 YYEEEE. Trimming left V 3 bases short and J 2 bases short, with 6 bases between. The CDR3 contains 12 residues. In DNA, the CDR3 is TGTGCCAGCAGCTGGAGGACCTACGAGCAGTACTTC. Translated, it gives CASSWRTYEQYF. Filled out from reference TRBV5-6 and TRBJ2-7, the complete variable domain reads DAGVTQSPTHLIKTRGQQVTLRCSPKSGHDTVSWYQQALGQGPQFIFQYYEEEERQRGNFPDRFSGHQFPNYSSELNVNALLLGDSALYLCASSWRTYEQYFGPGTRLTVT.

The V and J genes are TRBV29-1 and TRBJ2-5; 7 bases are a match to TRBD1. The V gene end was trimmed by 4 bases and the J gene end by 4 bases; junction bases not matched to a gene: 9. The CDR3 has 14 residues. Germline V gene lookup returns CDR1 SQVTM and CDR2 ANQGSEA. Here the CDR3 reads CSVVHRGLAETQYF. In nucleotides, the CDR3 is TGCAGCGTTGTTCACAGGGGCTTGGCAGAGACCCAGTACTTC.

This chain connects TRBV10-1 to TRBJ1-1; 8 nucleotides align to TRBD1. From germline, CDR1 is WNHNN and CDR2 SYGVQD (reference sequence). This CDR3 is built from 14 residues. V trimming: 0 bases; J trimming: 5 bases; junction bases outside the gene matches: 2. CDR3: CASSESQGGTEAFF. As DNA, the CDR3 is TGCGCCAGCAGTGAGTCACAGGGGGGAACTGAAGCTTTCTTT.

The chain carries TRBV6-6 and TRBJ2-5, with TRBD2 matching 16 bases. V was pared by 5 bases and J by 5 bases, with 11 bases of the junction left unmatched. CDR1 and CDR2 from the germline V gene are MNHNY and SVGAGI (reference sequence). CDR3 length equals 18 residues. As DNA, the CDR3 is TGTGCCAGCAGTCCCCTGGGACTAGCGGGAGGGCCTCGGGAGACCCAGTACTTC. It translates to CASSPLGLAGGPRETQYF.

About this clone itself: Other DNA sequences within the sample encode an identical CDR3. J is TRBJ2-1 and V is TRBV18; 8 bases map to TRBD2. V gave up 3 bases and J gave up 7 bases; unmatched junction bases: 2. Germline lookup yields CDR1 KGHSH and CDR2 LQKENI. This CDR3 spans 13 amino acids. DNA for the CDR3: TGTGCCAGCTCACCGGGACTAGTTAATGAGCAGTTCTTC. Its protein product is CASSPGLVNEQFF.

This clone was seen ten or more times. V usage is TRBV27 and J usage is TRBJ2-1, with D tentatively TRBD2 (5 bases). Germline CDR1 is MNHEY and CDR2 is SMNVEV (reference sequence). This CDR3 comprises 14 residues. Trimming took 4 bases from V and 6 from J, leaving 13 bases between them. CDR3 sequence: CASSSRTAVNEQFF. In DNA, the CDR3 is TGTGCCAGCAGTTCTCGGACTGCCGTCAATGAGCAGTTCTTC.

V usage is TRBV3-1 (or the pseudogene TRBV3-2) and J usage is TRBJ2-7; TRBD2 aligns across 7 bases. CDR3 length equals 16 residues. The germline gives CDR1 LGHDT, CDR2 YNNKEL (reference sequence). Trimming took 1 base from V and 2 from J; bases not matched to a gene: 8. CDR3 region: CASSQGRGRPPYEQYF. In nucleotides, the CDR3 is TGTGCCAGCAGCCAAGGACGCGGGAGACCTCCCTACGAGCAGTACTTC.

The chain combines TRBV29-1 with TRBJ2-7; the D gene is possibly TRBD1 (6 bases). The CDR3 runs to 15 residues. Germline-derived CDR1 and CDR2 are SQVTM and ANQGSEA. Trimming left V 6 bases short and J 0 bases short, with 18 bases between. DNA of the CDR3: TGCAGCGTCCTAGGGACGGACAGATTCTCCTACGAGCAGTACTTC. It encodes CSVLGTDRFSYEQYF.

The chain carries TRBV6-5 and TRBJ2-1; 10 bases align to TRBD1. Germline values: CDR1 MNHEY, CDR2 SVGAGI. The CDR3 is made up of 15 amino acids. J was trimmed by 5 bases and V by 10 bases; bases with no gene match: 11. In DNA, the CDR3 is TGTGCCACCATTCGGACAGGGGGTTTGGACAATGAGCAGTTCTTC. Encoded protein: CATIRTGGLDNEQFF.

The rearrangement joins TRBV21-1 to TRBJ2-7; the table's D gene call, TRBD2, was not cross checked with the DNA. TRBV21-1 is described as a pseudogene. The CDR3 totals 15 residues. The CDR3 DNA follows: TGTGCCAGCAGCAAAGAAAAGGGAGTAGGATACGAGCAGTACTTC. This encodes CASSKEKGVGYEQYF.

V gene TRBV21-1 combines with J gene TRBJ2-1; the table's D gene call, TRBD1, was not cross checked with the DNA. TRBV21-1 is flagged as a pseudogene. The CDR3 is made up of 15 amino acids. As DNA, the CDR3 is TGTGCCAGCAGCAAAGGACAGGGGGCAGATGATGAGCAGTTCTTC. Amino acid sequence: CASSKGQGADDEQFF.

J is TRBJ2-3 and V is TRBV5-1, with D tentatively TRBD2 (5 bases). Germline assignment: CDR1 SGHRS and CDR2 YFSETQ. This CDR3 contains 16 residues. Trimming stripped 0 bases from V and 2 bases from J, with 13 bases between. CDR3 loop: CASSLGGAEHTDTQYF. DNA for the CDR3: TGCGCCAGCAGCTTGGGTGGAGCGGAACACACAGATACGCAGTATTTT.

V gene TRBV6-5 combines with J gene TRBJ2-1, with 7 bases lining up with TRBD2. The CDR3 totals 14 residues. Germline trimming cut 5 bases from V and 12 bases from J; bases unmatched to any gene: 13. The germline CDR1 and CDR2 sequences are MNHEY and SVGAGI. The CDR3: CASSPGGWTRGQFF. In DNA, the CDR3 is TGTGCCAGCAGTCCGGGGGGATGGACTAGGGGGCAGTTCTTC.

This clone was detected only once. CDR3 nucleotide sequence: TGTGCCAGCAGCTTTTTAGACAGGGGAACTAATGAAAAACTGTTTTTT. Protein product: CASSFLDRGTNEKLFF. The V gene is TRBV5-4, the J gene TRBJ1-4, with 8 bases identical to TRBD1. V was pared by 2 bases and J by 1 base, with 4 bases of the junction left unmatched. CDR1 and CDR2 from the germline V gene are SGHNT and YYREEE (reference sequence). The CDR3 has 16 amino acids.

The chain couples TRBV9 to TRBJ2-2; 10 bases map to TRBD2. This CDR3 has 17 amino acids. V dropped 2 bases and J dropped 1; count of bases not matched to a gene: 5. The V gene's germline CDR1 is SGDLS and CDR2 YYNGEE. The CDR3, as DNA: TGTGCCAGCAGCGTCAGCGGGGGGGCCTGGAACACCGGGGAGCTGTTTTTT. Translated: CASSVSGGAWNTGELFF.

This clone appeared a few times. The V gene is TRBV19, the J gene TRBJ1-2; D is uncertain. Germline-derived CDR1 and CDR2 are LNHDA and SQIVND (reference sequence). The V gene lost 6 bases and the J gene lost 3 bases, with 11 bases spanning the gap. The CDR3 totals 13 residues. For the CDR3, the DNA is TGTGCCAGTAGCTTCCGGGGAGACTATGGCTACACCTTC. This codes for CASSFRGDYGYTF.